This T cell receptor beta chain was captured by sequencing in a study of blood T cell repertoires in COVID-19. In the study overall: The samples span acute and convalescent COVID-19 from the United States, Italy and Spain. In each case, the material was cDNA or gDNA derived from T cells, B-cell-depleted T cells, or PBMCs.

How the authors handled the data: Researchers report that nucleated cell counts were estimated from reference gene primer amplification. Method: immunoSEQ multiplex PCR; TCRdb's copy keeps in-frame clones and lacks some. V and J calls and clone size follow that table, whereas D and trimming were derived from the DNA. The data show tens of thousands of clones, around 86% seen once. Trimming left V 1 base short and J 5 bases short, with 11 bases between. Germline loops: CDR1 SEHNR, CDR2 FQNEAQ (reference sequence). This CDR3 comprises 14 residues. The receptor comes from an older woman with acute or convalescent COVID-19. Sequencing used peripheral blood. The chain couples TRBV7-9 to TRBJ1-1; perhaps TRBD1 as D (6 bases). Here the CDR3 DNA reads TGTGCCAGCAGCTTAGACAGGGTGGGGACTGAAGCTTTCTTT. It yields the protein CASSLDRVGTEAFF.